This is a list of T cell receptor beta chains from one sample in a study of cytomegalovirus exposure and HLA in healthy donors. Libraries were prepared by immunoSEQ multiplex PCR; TCRdb keeps only in-frame clonotypes and omits some of them. This sample has hundreds of thousands of clones, with approximately 80% found just once. What was sequenced was PBMCs. These receptors originate from a boy between 2 and 10 years old in good health and CMV-seronegative. Both conserved end residues are part of each CDR3. D genes are given only for firm matches. Rows may omit the clone size; those that give it use once, few, many or a size class.

clone_size: .
d_call: .
v_call: TRBV27
j_call: TRBJ1-5
cdr3_nt: TGTGCCAGCCCCCGAGATCAGCCCCAGCATTTT
cdr3_aa: CASPRDQPQHF

clone_size: few
d_call: .
v_call: TRBV2
j_call: TRBJ2-1
cdr3_nt: TGTGCCAGCAGTCAGGGGGAGCAGTTCTTC
cdr3_aa: CASSQGEQFF

clone_size: .
d_call: TRBD1
v_call: TRBV9
j_call: TRBJ2-3
cdr3_nt: TGTGCCAGCAGCGTGACAGGGCTGGCAGATACGCAGTATTTT
cdr3_aa: CASSVTGLADTQYF

clone_size: .
d_call: .
v_call: TRBV14
j_call: TRBJ1-2
cdr3_nt: TGTGCCAGCAGTTTTGTAGACTATGGCTACACCTTC
cdr3_aa: CASSFVDYGYTF

clone_size: .
d_call: .
v_call: TRBV14
j_call: TRBJ2-7
cdr3_nt: TGTGCCAGCAGCCAAGGGGACGGGAGTCCCCCCTACGAGCAGTACTTC
cdr3_aa: CASSQGDGSPPYEQYF

clone_size: .
d_call: .
v_call: TRBV30
j_call: TRBJ2-7
cdr3_nt: TGTGCCTGGGGAGTTGGAGGGGACTACGAGCAGTACTTC
cdr3_aa: CAWGVGGDYEQYF

clone_size: .
d_call: TRBD1
v_call: TRBV27
j_call: TRBJ2-7
cdr3_nt: TGTGCCAGCAGTTTCGGGACAGACTACGAGCAGTACTTC
cdr3_aa: CASSFGTDYEQYF

clone_size: .
d_call: TRBD2
v_call: TRBV6-1
j_call: TRBJ2-3
cdr3_nt: TGTGCCAGCAGTCAAGGGAGCGGGGGAATCACAGATACGCAGTATTTT
cdr3_aa: CASSQGSGGITDTQYF

clone_size: .
d_call: .
v_call: TRBV30
j_call: TRBJ1-2
cdr3_nt: TGTGCCTGGACATCCGGGATCAGCTCCAACTATGGCTACACCTTC
cdr3_aa: CAWTSGISSNYGYTF

clone_size: .
d_call: .
v_call: TRBV6-5
j_call: TRBJ2-7
cdr3_nt: TGTGCCAGCAGATACGGGAGTAGCTCCTACGAGCAGTACTTC
cdr3_aa: CASRYGSSSYEQYF

clone_size: few
d_call: TRBD2
v_call: TRBV4-1
j_call: TRBJ2-1
cdr3_nt: TGCGCCAGCAGCCTTTCCCGGGGGGAAGCCTACAATGAGCAGTTCTTC
cdr3_aa: CASSLSRGEAYNEQFF

clone_size: .
d_call: TRBD2
v_call: TRBV30
j_call: TRBJ2-5
cdr3_nt: TGTGCCTGGAGAAGGCGGGGGGGCACGGAGACCCAGTACTTC
cdr3_aa: CAWRRRGGTETQYF

clone_size: .
d_call: .
v_call: TRBV5-6
j_call: TRBJ1-2
cdr3_nt: TGTGCCAGCAGCTTGGCGGAGGGACACTATGGCTACACCTTC
cdr3_aa: CASSLAEGHYGYTF

clone_size: .
d_call: TRBD1
v_call: TRBV7-2
j_call: TRBJ1-3
cdr3_nt: TGTGCCAGCAGCATTAGGACAGGGGGCAGTGGAAACACCATATATTTT
cdr3_aa: CASSIRTGGSGNTIYF

clone_size: .
d_call: TRBD1
v_call: TRBV11-3
j_call: TRBJ2-7
cdr3_nt: TGTGCCAGCAGCCCCCGGGAGGGGACAGGGGCCGTGAGAGACTTC
cdr3_aa: CASSPREGTGAVRDF

clone_size: .
d_call: TRBD2
v_call: TRBV10-2
j_call: TRBJ2-5
cdr3_nt: TGCGCCAGCAGCCCCGCGGGGGGCTCTCGAGAGACCCAGTACTTC
cdr3_aa: CASSPAGGSRETQYF

clone_size: .
d_call: TRBD1
v_call: TRBV5-6
j_call: TRBJ1-1
cdr3_nt: TGTGCCAGCAGCGGGGGGACAGGGGGAATGAACACTGAAGCTTTCTTT
cdr3_aa: CASSGGTGGMNTEAFF

clone_size: once
d_call: .
v_call: TRBV4-2
j_call: TRBJ2-7
cdr3_nt: TGTGCCAGCAGCCAAGGTCCCCCGGGAGCGGGACACGGAACTTCCTACGAGCAGTACTTC
cdr3_aa: CASSQGPPGAGHGTSYEQYF

clone_size: .
d_call: TRBD2
v_call: TRBV7-8
j_call: TRBJ2-1
cdr3_nt: TGTGCCAGCAGCTTCGGACTAGGAAGTAATGAGCAGTTCTTC
cdr3_aa: CASSFGLGSNEQFF

clone_size: .
d_call: TRBD2
v_call: TRBV10-2
j_call: TRBJ2-5
cdr3_nt: TGCGCCAGCGGACTAGCGGGGGGGGGTGAGACCCAGTACTTC
cdr3_aa: CASGLAGGGETQYF

clone_size: .
d_call: .
v_call: TRBV19
j_call: TRBJ1-1
cdr3_nt: TGTGCCAGTAGTTTGGCAGGGTTGAGGACTGAAGCTTTCTTT
cdr3_aa: CASSLAGLRTEAFF

clone_size: .
d_call: .
v_call: TRBV7-8
j_call: TRBJ1-2
cdr3_nt: TGTGCCAGCAGTGGGGGCCCAATTAACTATGGCTACACCTTC
cdr3_aa: CASSGGPINYGYTF

clone_size: .
d_call: .
v_call: TRBV14
j_call: TRBJ2-7
cdr3_nt: TGTGCCAGCACCAACCGTACAGGGCTGGAAATCTACGAGCAGTACTTC
cdr3_aa: CASTNRTGLEIYEQYF

clone_size: .
d_call: .
v_call: TRBV6-5
j_call: TRBJ2-7
cdr3_nt: TGTGCCAGCAGTTCGACTGGCAACTCCTACGAGCAGTACTTC
cdr3_aa: CASSSTGNSYEQYF

clone_size: .
d_call: TRBD2
v_call: TRBV27
j_call: TRBJ2-1
cdr3_nt: TGTGCCAGCAGTAATAGCGGGGGCGATCCTTCCTACAATGAGCAGTTCTTC
cdr3_aa: CASSNSGGDPSYNEQFF

clone_size: .
d_call: TRBD1
v_call: TRBV6-5
j_call: TRBJ1-2
cdr3_nt: TGTGCCAGCAGTGGGGGACAGCCCGGGTATGGCTACACCTTC
cdr3_aa: CASSGGQPGYGYTF

clone_size: .
d_call: TRBD1
v_call: TRBV27
j_call: TRBJ2-7
cdr3_nt: TGTGCCAGCAGTTCCGTACGAAGGACAGGCAAATCCTACGAGCAGTACTTC
cdr3_aa: CASSSVRRTGKSYEQYF

clone_size: .
d_call: TRBD2
v_call: TRBV28
j_call: TRBJ2-3
cdr3_nt: TGTGCCAGCAGTTTAACGGGAGGGACAGATACGCAGTATTTT
cdr3_aa: CASSLTGGTDTQYF

clone_size: .
d_call: TRBD2
v_call: TRBV5-5
j_call: TRBJ2-1
cdr3_nt: TGTGCCAGCAGCCCGGGACTAGCAGGCCTCAATGAGCAGTTCTTC
cdr3_aa: CASSPGLAGLNEQFF

clone_size: .
d_call: .
v_call: TRBV5-1
j_call: TRBJ2-3
cdr3_nt: TGCGCCAGCAGCTTGGGGGGCCATAATACGCAGTATTTT
cdr3_aa: CASSLGGHNTQYF

clone_size: .
d_call: .
v_call: TRBV7-9
j_call: TRBJ1-2
cdr3_nt: TGTTCCAGCAGCTTAACCAGGGACTTTTACACCTTC
cdr3_aa: CSSSLTRDFYTF

clone_size: once
d_call: TRBD1
v_call: TRBV13
j_call: TRBJ2-1
cdr3_nt: TGTGCCAGCAGCTCGGACAGGAGGAATGAGCAGTTCTTC
cdr3_aa: CASSSDRRNEQFF

clone_size: .
d_call: .
v_call: TRBV27
j_call: TRBJ1-1
cdr3_nt: TGTGCCAGCAGTTTAACAGGGAACACTGAAGCTTTCTTT
cdr3_aa: CASSLTGNTEAFF

clone_size: .
d_call: .
v_call: TRBV14
j_call: TRBJ1-2
cdr3_nt: TGTGCCAGCAGCCAAGCAGTTTGGTATGGCTACACCTTC
cdr3_aa: CASSQAVWYGYTF

clone_size: few
d_call: .
v_call: TRBV29-1
j_call: TRBJ2-7
cdr3_nt: TGCAGCGTTGGATCCAGGGACTCCTACGAGCAGTACTTC
cdr3_aa: CSVGSRDSYEQYF